This T cell receptor beta chain was recorded in a study of blood T cell repertoires in COVID-19. In the study overall: The origin of the acute and convalescent COVID-19 samples was the United States, Italy and Spain. PBMCs, B-cell-depleted T cells, or T cells provided the cDNA or gDNA that made up the material.

V was pared by 4 bases and J by 3 bases, with 0 bases of the junction left unmatched. CDR1 is LGHDT and CDR2 is YNNKEL in the germline V gene (reference sequence). The CDR3 sequence is 13 residues long. Original analysis: How many nucleated cells were present was estimated from reference gene primer amplification. Clones were sequenced by immunoSEQ multiplex PCR, and TCRdb holds only the in-frame ones, with some missing. The V and J calls and the clone size are those of that table, but D and trimming were determined from the DNA. The sample yields about 280,000 clones, roughly 86% seen once. Note on this clone: Other DNA variants within this sample encode the same CDR3.

The rearrangement uses TRBV3-1 (or the pseudogene TRBV3-2) and TRBJ2-7; TRBD1 agrees at 10 bases. Material: peripheral blood. This receptor was taken from a man in his forties with active or convalescent COVID-19. The CDR3 DNA sequence: TGTGCCAGCAGCCGGGACAGGGGCTACGAGCAGTACTTC. Its protein is CASSRDRGYEQYF.